This T cell receptor beta chain was identified during a study of graft-versus-host responses after intestinal transplantation. Whole-study context: Multivisceral, liver-intestinal, or isolated intestinal transplants were performed in recipients. Every transplant recipient was induced with anti-thymocyte globulin, then maintained on tacrolimus and steroids for around 3 years.

The protocol was immunoSEQ multiplex PCR, while the TCRdb copy is restricted to in-frame clones and leaves out a portion. The data contain 70,000 to 95,000 clones, roughly nine tenths of them seen just once; the ten biggest clones take up around 0.11%. As concerns this clone: Its antigen is still unknown.

V lost 6 bases and J 4 bases, leaving 12 bases between the germline ends. CDR3 length: 13 residues. The germline CDR1 and CDR2 sequences are MNHEY and SVGAGI. The study's findings and limits: Investigators detected GvH clones in recipient marrow, with some emerging earlier in ileum or blood. Where graft-donor T cell macrochimerism was present, patients had high graft-versus-host to host-versus-graft clonal ratios in allografts.

The sequence derives from a human donor who received an intestinal transplant. The genes are TRBV6-5 and TRBJ1-1; possibly TRBD1 for D (5 bases). Sequencing was performed on unstimulated CD4+ T cells sorted from spleen or lymph node cells, taken before intestinal transplant. In DNA form, the CDR3 reads TGTGCCAGCAGAGAGACGGGGGGCACTGAAGCTTTCTTT. It codes for CASRETGGTEAFF.